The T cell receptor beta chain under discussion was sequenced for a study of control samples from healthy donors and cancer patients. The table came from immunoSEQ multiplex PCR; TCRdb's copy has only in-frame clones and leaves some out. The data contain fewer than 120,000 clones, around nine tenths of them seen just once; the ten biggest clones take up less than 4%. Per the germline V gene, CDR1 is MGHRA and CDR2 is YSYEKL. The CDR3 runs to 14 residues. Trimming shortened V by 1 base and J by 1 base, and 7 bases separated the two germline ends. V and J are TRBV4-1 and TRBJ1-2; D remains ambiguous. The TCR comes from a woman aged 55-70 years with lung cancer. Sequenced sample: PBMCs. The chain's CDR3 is CASSQVAVNYGYTF. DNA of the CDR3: TGCGCCAGCAGCCAAGTGGCAGTTAACTATGGCTACACCTTC.